The rows below give T cell receptor beta chains drawn from one sample of a study of control samples from healthy donors and cancer patients. Using immunoSEQ multiplex PCR, the repertoire was profiled, and TCRdb retains in-frame clones only, with some absent. The profile shows about 120,000 clones, around nine tenths of them singletons. Sequencing was performed on blood. The receptors stem from a man in his thirties or forties in good health. Both conserved end residues are part of each CDR3. The D gene is left open where the match is weak. Some rows have no size entry. The others give once, few or many, or a class for an expanded clone.

>TRBV2|TRBJ1-2|few|NA
TGTGCCAGCAGTGAATATGAAGGGGCCTACTATGGCTACACCTTC
CASSEYEGAYYGYTF
>TRBV6-6|TRBJ2-5|NA|TRBD2
TGTGCCAGCAGTGGGGGACTAGCGGGGGTAGAGACCCAGTACTTC
CASSGGLAGVETQYF
>TRBV9|TRBJ1-2|NA|TRBD1
TGTGCCAGCAGCGTGCAGGGGGCGAACTATGGCTACACCTTC
CASSVQGANYGYTF
>TRBV9|TRBJ1-6|NA|NA
TGTGCCAGCAGCGTAGAGGGCCGCACCACGTACAATTCACCCCTCCACTTT
CASSVEGRTTYNSPLHF
>TRBV3-1/TRBV3-2|TRBJ1-1|NA|NA
TGTGCCAGCAGCCAAGATAATTGGGGGAACACTGAAGCTTTCTTT
CASSQDNWGNTEAFF
>TRBV27|TRBJ2-6|NA|NA
TGTGCCAGCAGTCCCGAGGGGGCCAACGTCCTGACTTTC
CASSPEGANVLTF
>TRBV7-9|TRBJ1-2|NA|NA
TGTGCCAGCACCCGGCAGGGCAACTATGGCTACACCTTC
CASTRQGNYGYTF
>TRBV15|TRBJ1-2|NA|NA
TGTGCCACCAGCAGAATCGTAGCTTCTTTCTATGGCTACACCTTC
CATSRIVASFYGYTF
>TRBV6-6|TRBJ1-3|NA|NA
TGTGCCAGCAGTTACGACAGTTCTGGAAACACCATATATTTT
CASSYDSSGNTIYF
>TRBV12-5|TRBJ1-1|NA|NA
TGTGCTAGTGGTCCGGACAGCGGTAGGGCTTTCTTT
CASGPDSGRAFF
>TRBV14|TRBJ1-2|NA|NA
TGTGCCAGCAGCCAAGAGCGGGGTACGGGCTACACCTTC
CASSQERGTGYTF
>TRBV7-6|TRBJ1-6|NA|TRBD1
TGTGCCAGCAGCGTAGGAACCGGGACAGGGTTAGGGTCACCCCTCCACTTT
CASSVGTGTGLGSPLHF
>TRBV11-2|TRBJ1-3|NA|NA
TGTGCCAGCAGCTTAGATAGGAGAAACACCATATATTTT
CASSLDRRNTIYF
>TRBV2|TRBJ1-4|NA|NA
TGTGCCAGCAGTGAAGACAAGCGTAATGAAAAACTGTTTTTT
CASSEDKRNEKLFF
>TRBV7-9|TRBJ1-4|many|TRBD1
TGTGCCTCTCAGGGGGCGGGTAATGAAAAACTGTTTTTT
CASQGAGNEKLFF
>TRBV19|TRBJ2-1|NA|NA
TGTGCCAGTAGGGACAGTACCTACAATGAGCAGTTCTTC
CASRDSTYNEQFF
>TRBV29-1|TRBJ1-2|NA|TRBD1
TGCAGCGTTGAACCCTCCACAAGACAGGGCAGCGGCTACACCTTC
CSVEPSTRQGSGYTF
>TRBV6-5|TRBJ1-6|NA|NA
TGTGCCGGCAGAGGGGGGTATAATTCACCCCTCCACTTT
CAGRGGYNSPLHF
>TRBV24-1|TRBJ1-5|NA|NA
TGTGCCACCAGTGATTCGGATCAGCCCCAGCATTTT
CATSDSDQPQHF
>TRBV12-5|TRBJ1-1|once|NA
TGTGCTAGTGGTTATAATACTGAAGCTTTCTTT
CASGYNTEAFF
>TRBV19|TRBJ1-2|NA|NA
TGTGCCAGTAGTCCAGCCTCGGACAGCCTCTATGGCTACACCTTC
CASSPASDSLYGYTF
>TRBV18|TRBJ1-5|NA|NA
TGTGCCAGCTCGGCCGACAGGAACTATCAGCCCCAGCATTTT
CASSADRNYQPQHF
>TRBV27|TRBJ1-2|NA|TRBD1
TGTGCCAGTAAGCGGAACGGACAGGGGCCCTACGCCTTC
CASKRNGQGPYAF
>TRBV30|TRBJ2-1|once|NA
TGTGCCGGAACCCATATCAGCTCCTACAATGAGCAGTTCTTC
CAGTHISSYNEQFF
>TRBV12-3/TRBV12-4|TRBJ2-1|NA|NA
TGTGCCAGCAGTTTAAACAGGGCCAATGAGCAGTTCTTC
CASSLNRANEQFF
>TRBV5-1|TRBJ2-5|NA|TRBD1
TGCGCCACTTATTTGGACAGGGGAGAAGAGACCCAGTACTTC
CATYLDRGEETQYF
>TRBV3-1/TRBV3-2|TRBJ2-1|NA|TRBD2
TGTGCCAGCAGCCAACGACTAGCGGGGGGGCCGGATGAGCAGTTCTTC
CASSQRLAGGPDEQFF
>TRBV14|TRBJ1-2|NA|TRBD1
TGTGCCAGCAGCCATGACGGACAGGGCGGCTACACCTTC
CASSHDGQGGYTF
>TRBV2|TRBJ1-5|NA|NA
TGTGCCAGCAGCATCTCCCGTACAGGGAGCGGAGTTTCCAATCAGCCCCAGCATTTT
CASSISRTGSGVSNQPQHF
>TRBV7-2|TRBJ2-7|NA|TRBD1
TGTGCCAGCAGCGTGGGACAGGGCGCCTACGAGCAGTACTTC
CASSVGQGAYEQYF
>TRBV5-8|TRBJ1-5|NA|NA
TGTGCCAGCAGCTTGGCATGGGGGGAAAGCAATCAGCCCCAGCATTTT
CASSLAWGESNQPQHF
>TRBV5-1|TRBJ2-1|NA|TRBD2
TGCGCCAGCAGCTTGAAGGGACTAGCCTCGGTCAATGAGCAGTTCTTC
CASSLKGLASVNEQFF
>TRBV5-4|TRBJ1-4|NA|NA
TGTGCCAGCAGCCCGGGGACCAGGACAGCTCCGAATGAAAAACTGTTTTTT
CASSPGTRTAPNEKLFF
>TRBV12-3/TRBV12-4|TRBJ1-2|NA|NA
TGTGCCAGCAGCCCAGGACAAGTCTATGGCTACACCTTC
CASSPGQVYGYTF
>TRBV6-1|TRBJ1-3|NA|TRBD1
TGTGCCAGCAGTGAATCTCCAGGGGGAGGAAACACCATATATTTT
CASSESPGGGNTIYF
>TRBV4-1|TRBJ1-1|NA|NA
TGCGCCAGCAGGGAACAGAACACTGAAGCTTTCTTT
CASREQNTEAFF
>TRBV12-5|TRBJ2-1|NA|NA
TGTGCTAGTGGTTTGGTGTTCTCCTACAATGAGCAGTTCTTC
CASGLVFSYNEQFF
>TRBV6-5|TRBJ2-2|NA|NA
TGTGCCAGCAGTTCGACGACCTACACCGGGGAGCTGTTTTTT
CASSSTTYTGELFF